A single sample gave rise to the 20 T cell receptor beta chains below, sequenced in a study of cytomegalovirus exposure and HLA in healthy donors. PCR primers comprised 60 Vbeta and 13 Jbeta primers. Libraries were prepared by immunoSEQ multiplex PCR; TCRdb keeps only in-frame clonotypes and omits some of them. This sample has 85,000 to 130,000 clones; around 10% occur once, and the top ten carry less than 6%. Sequencing used PBMCs. Receptor source: a man aged 35-49 years in good health and CMV-seropositive.

The CDR3 reads CASSFGQGAEEQYF. The CDR3 coding sequence is TGTGCCAGCAGCTTCGGACAGGGGGCGGAAGAGCAGTACTTC. The V and J genes are TRBV7-6 and TRBJ2-7; 11 nucleotides align to TRBD1. CDR1 SGHVS and CDR2 FNYEAQ come from the germline V gene. The CDR3 spans 14 residues. Unmatched junction bases numbered 5, after V lost 3 bases and J lost 7 bases. Variable domain in full (rest from reference TRBV7-6 and TRBJ2-7): GAGVSQSPRYKVTKRGQDVALRCDPISGHVSLYWYRQALGQGPEFLTYFNYEAQQDKSGLPNDRFSAERPEGSISTLTIQRTEQRDSAMYRCASSFGQGAEEQYFGPGTRLTVT.

There are a few counts of this clone. This chain links TRBV5-1 with TRBJ2-3; 9 bases are shared with TRBD2. From germline, CDR1 is SGHRS and CDR2 YFSETQ. The CDR3 loop spans 16 amino acids. V lost 0 bases, J lost 9 bases, and 11 bases stayed unmatched. The CDR3 loop is CASSLGIAGEVETQYF. Written as DNA, the CDR3 is TGCGCCAGCAGCTTGGGGATAGCGGGAGAAGTAGAAACGCAGTATTTT.

This clone was recorded a few times. J is TRBJ2-3 and V is TRBV19; 12 positions agree with TRBD2. The V gene's germline CDR1 is LNHDA and CDR2 SQIVND (reference sequence). The CDR3 consists of 17 residues. With 7 bases clipped from V and 3 bases from J, the junction kept 11 bases outside the gene matches. The CDR3 DNA follows: TGTGCCAGTACCACAATTTCTAGCGGGAGGGAGACAGATACGCAGTATTTT. It codes for CASTTISSGRETDTQYF.

This clone was found a few times. The genes are TRBV18 and TRBJ2-7, with 10 bases matching TRBD2. Germline trimming cut 4 bases from V and 2 bases from J; bases unmatched to any gene: 5. The CDR3 covers 15 residues. Germline V CDR1 and CDR2: KGHSH, LQKENI. The CDR3 is CASSRGTSETYEQYF. DNA of the CDR3: TGTGCCAGCTCACGGGGGACTAGCGAGACCTACGAGCAGTACTTC.

The chain joins TRBV10-3 to TRBJ2-5; 9 bases fit TRBD2. Trimming took 2 bases from V and 5 from J; bases not matched to a gene: 3. CDR1 ENHRY and CDR2 SYGVKD come from the germline V gene. The CDR3 has 14 amino acids. The DNA of the CDR3 is TGTGCCATCAGTGAGCCGGCGGGAGGGGAGACCCAGTACTTC. The encoded protein is CAISEPAGGETQYF.

This clone was counted a few times. The CDR3 protein is CASSLLAGGKETQYF. In DNA form, the CDR3 reads TGTGCCAGCAGCCTACTAGCGGGAGGAAAAGAGACCCAGTACTTC. This chain joins TRBV5-8 and TRBJ2-5; 12 bases are shared with TRBD2. This CDR3 spans 15 amino acids. V was pared by 4 bases and J by 3 bases, with 4 bases of the junction left unmatched. The germline CDR1 and CDR2 sequences are SGHTS and YDEGEE.

This clone occurred a few times. The gene calls are TRBV5-5 and TRBJ1-4, with D tentatively TRBD1 (6 bases). Trimming removed 4 bases from V and 1 base from J, with 8 bases in between. This CDR3 comprises 14 residues. CDR1 is SGHKS, CDR2 YYEKEE, per germline (reference sequence). The CDR3 loop reads CASSPGVTNEKLFF. For the CDR3, the DNA is TGTGCCAGCAGCCCAGGGGTAACTAATGAAAAACTGTTTTTT.

This clone was observed a handful of times. CDR3 region: CASSPSGSRETQYF. Written as DNA, the CDR3 is TGTGCCAGCAGCCCCAGCGGGAGTCGCGAGACCCAGTACTTC. The V gene is TRBV9, the J gene TRBJ2-5, with 8 bases lining up with TRBD2. V shed 4 bases and J 5 bases; nucleotides not matched to a gene: 7. Germline V lookup: CDR1 SGDLS, CDR2 YYNGEE. This CDR3 has 14 amino acids.

The table lists this clone with a few counts. V and J are TRBV9 and TRBJ2-1; TRBD2 matches at 7 bases. Germline V lookup: CDR1 SGDLS, CDR2 YYNGEE. The V segment lost 4 bases and the J segment 2 bases; nucleotides outside the gene matches: 9. The CDR3 has 16 residues. The CDR3 DNA is TGTGCCAGCAGCCCTCAATTCGGACTAGCCTACAATGAGCAGTTCTTC. Protein: CASSPQFGLAYNEQFF.

This clone was observed a handful of times. The rearrangement uses TRBV13 and TRBJ2-5; 11 bases line up with TRBD2. V trimming: 5 bases; J trimming: 5 bases; junction bases outside the gene matches: 13. The germline CDR1 and CDR2 sequences are PRHDT and FYEKMQ (reference sequence). The CDR3 runs 17 residues. The CDR3 DNA reads as TGTGCCAGCAGCCACACTTCTAGCGGGAGGAAAGGGGAGACCCAGTACTTC. It yields the protein CASSHTSSGRKGETQYF.

This clone was detected only a few times. V and J are TRBV4-1 and TRBJ2-7; no reliable D call. CDR1 is MGHRA and CDR2 is YSYEKL in the germline V gene. Trimming stripped 1 base from V and 2 bases from J, with 12 bases between. The CDR3 is made up of 15 amino acids. CDR3 nucleotides: TGCGCCAGCAGCCAAGTAGTCCCTGGGCCCTACGAGCAGTACTTC. Amino acids: CASSQVVPGPYEQYF.

This clone has just one count. V gene TRBV6-1 combines with J gene TRBJ2-1; no clear D. The CDR3 contains 16 residues. Germline V gene lookup returns CDR1 MNHNS and CDR2 SASEGT. Trimming shortened V by 2 bases and J by 0 bases, and 11 bases separated the two germline ends. The CDR3 DNA sequence: TGTGCCAGCAGTGAAATGTTCCCTCGCTCCTACAATGAGCAGTTCTTC. This translates into CASSEMFPRSYNEQFF.

This clone was recorded a few times. The CDR3: CASTLAGGTDTQYF. The CDR3 DNA reads TGTGCCAGCACCCTAGCGGGAGGCACAGATACGCAGTATTTT. The gene calls are TRBV2 and TRBJ2-3, with TRBD2 matching over 10 bases. V trimming: 7 bases; J trimming: 1 base; junction bases outside the gene matches: 2. The CDR3 spans 14 residues. Per the germline V gene, CDR1 is SNHLY and CDR2 is FYNNEI.

This clone was detected only a few times. The rearrangement uses TRBV2 and TRBJ1-5; D is undetermined. The V end was cut by 2 bases, the J end by 2 bases, with 16 bases between. The germline gives CDR1 SNHLY, CDR2 FYNNEI. This CDR3 contains 17 residues. CDR3 region: CASSENEVGVGNQPQHF. CDR3 bases: TGTGCCAGCAGTGAAAATGAGGTCGGTGTGGGCAATCAGCCCCAGCATTTT.

This clone appeared a few times. The V and J genes are TRBV4-3 and TRBJ2-5; 9 bases match TRBD2. Germline V gives CDR1 LGHNA, CDR2 YSLEER. The V segment lost 4 bases and the J segment 4 bases; nucleotides outside the gene matches: 7. CDR3 length: 15 residues. The CDR3 nucleotides are TGCGCCAGCAGCCGTTATGAGACTAGCGGAGAGACCCAGTACTTC. It is translated as CASSRYETSGETQYF.

J is TRBJ2-7 and V is TRBV28; TRBD2 is a possible D gene (6 bases). V was clipped by 5 bases and J by 2 bases, with 19 bases between them. This CDR3 region has 16 residues. Looked up from germline, CDR1 is MDHEN and CDR2 is SYDVKM. The CDR3 nucleotides are TGTGCCAGCAGTGCCGCGGCTCGGGGACTGCCCTACGAGCAGTACTTC. The encoded protein is CASSAAARGLPYEQYF. The whole variable domain, filled in from reference TRBV28 and TRBJ2-7, reads DVKVTQSSRYLVKRTGEKVFLECVQDMDHENMFWYRQDPGLGLRLIYFSYDVKMKEKGDIPEGYSVSREKKERFSLILESASTNQTSMYLCASSAAARGLPYEQYFGPGTRLTVT.

The genes are TRBV2 and TRBJ2-1, with 7 bases identical to TRBD2. The J segment lost 7 bases and the V segment lost 7 bases, leaving 13 bases of the junction unmatched. CDR3 length: 15 amino acids. Germline lookup yields CDR1 SNHLY and CDR2 FYNNEI. The CDR3 nucleotides read TGTGCCAGCACTCGGGGTGGCGGGAGTAGAAATGAGCAGTTCTTC. Protein: CASTRGGGSRNEQFF.

In this sample, this clone turned up a few times. The chain has TRBV4-2 and TRBJ1-1; tentatively, D is TRBD1 (5 bases). The germline gives CDR1 LGHNA, CDR2 YNFKEQ. The V end lost 2 bases, the J end lost 1 base, and 11 bases lay between the germline ends. The CDR3 spans 15 residues. This chain's CDR3 is CASSQTQGGNTEAFF. CDR3 coding DNA: TGTGCCAGCAGCCAAACCCAGGGTGGGAACACTGAAGCTTTCTTT.

This clone showed up just a few times. J is TRBJ1-5 and V is TRBV6-5, with a tentative D call TRBD1 (6 bases). Germline CDR1 reads MNHEY; CDR2 reads SVGAGI. Trimming left V 6 bases short and J 4 bases short, with 16 bases between. This CDR3 is built from 15 residues. CDR3 region: CASRPPGGVNQPQHF. CDR3 nucleotides: TGTGCCAGCAGGCCCCCTGGGGGCGTAAATCAGCCCCAGCATTTT.

Details on this clone: Other DNA sequences of this sample code for an identical CDR3. The chain links TRBV9 to TRBJ1-2; 10 nucleotides match TRBD1. This CDR3 comprises 14 residues. The ends lost 0 bases at V and 8 bases at J; junction bases unmatched: 4. The germline V gene has CDR1 SGDLS and CDR2 YYNGEE. CDR3 amino acids: CASSVGGTGDGYTF. CDR3 coding DNA: TGTGCCAGCAGCGTAGGAGGGACAGGGGACGGCTACACCTTC.